A single sample gave rise to the 16 T cell receptor beta chains below, sequenced in a study of tumor and adjacent non-tumor tissue in lung cancer. No cell sorting was done before RNA was extracted from the tissue. This non-tumor lung sample came from over 3 cm beyond the tumor edge. Three rounds of nested PCR, following a modified ARM-PCR protocol, produced the TCRbeta library. In TCRdb, the multiplex PCR reads were re-called with MiXCR into one record per CDR3 protein. The repertoire holds 85,000 to 130,000 distinct CDR3 sequences, with more than 55% as singletons. The specimen was distant non-tumor lung tissue. These TCRs come from a man aged 30 to 39 with non-small cell lung cancer.

The gene calls are TRBV7-8 and TRBJ2-3; no firm D call. The V end was cut by 5 bases, the J end by 6 bases, with 12 bases between. The CDR3 is made up of 13 amino acids. CDR1 SGHVS and CDR2 FQNEAQ come from the germline V gene. CDR3 amino acids: CASSLSLPDTQYF. For the CDR3, the DNA is TGTGCCAGCAGCCTATCCCTACCCGATACGCAGTATTTT.

Notes on this clonotype: A read error may explain this, as a much larger clone is one base away. In DNA, the CDR3 is TGCAGTGCTAGATCGGGACAGGCCCATGGGCAGTACTTC. It codes for CSARSGQAHGQYF. V gene TRBV20-1 combines with J gene TRBJ2-7; 8 positions match TRBD1. The junction had 9 bases not matched to a gene; V was cut back by 2 bases and J by 9 bases. The germline V gene encodes CDR1 DFQATT and CDR2 SNEGSKA (reference sequence). CDR3 size: 13 residues.

A word on this clonotype: This sequence may be a read error, since a much larger clone differs from it by one base. V and J are TRBV7-8 and TRBJ1-1, with D possibly TRBD1 on 5 matching bases. Trimming cost V 8 bases and J 1 base, with 14 bases left between them. CDR3 length: 14 amino acids. From germline, CDR1 is SGHVS and CDR2 FQNEAQ. CDR3 DNA: TGTGCCAGCGCCGACGGGGCGCCGAACACTGAAGCTTTCTTT. It encodes CASADGAPNTEAFF.

A remark on this clonotype: One base away lies a much larger clone, so this may be a sequencing read error. The chain employs TRBV11-3 and TRBJ1-3, with 7 nucleotides matching TRBD1. CDR3 length equals 16 residues. Per germline, CDR1 SGHNT and CDR2 YENEEA. CDR3 region: CASNLGTARSGNTIYF. In nucleotides, the CDR3 is TGTGCCAGCAACTTAGGGACAGCTCGCTCTGGAAACACCATATATTTT.

The J gene is TRBJ2-1, the V gene TRBV11-2; the D gene is possibly TRBD2 (5 bases). CDR1 SGHAT and CDR2 FQNNGV come from the germline V gene. The CDR3 runs to 12 residues. V lost 11 bases and J lost 3, with 11 bases in between. DNA for the CDR3: TGTGCCGGCACTCGGGACTACAATGAGCAGTTCTTC. Translating it yields CAGTRDYNEQFF.

This clonotype has only one observation. At one of its ends the junction is not consistent with the germline gene, which may arise from a read error. J is TRBJ2-3 and V is TRBV28; D is perhaps TRBD1 (6 bases). The CDR3 contains 15 residues. Germline-derived CDR1 and CDR2 are MDHEN and SYDVKM. For the CDR3, the DNA is TGTGCTAGCAGTTTATTTGGGCACAGGGCGGATACGCATTATTTT. Translated, it gives CASSLFGHRADTHYF.

For this clonotype: A junction end diverges from the germline sequence, so it may reflect a read error. The J gene is TRBJ1-1, the V gene TRBV29-1; 10 positions agree with TRBD1. CDR1 is SQVTM, CDR2 ANQGSEA, per germline. The CDR3 totals 14 residues. For the CDR3, the DNA is TGCAGCGTTGAAAGGACAGGGGGAAGGACTGAACCTTTATTT. This codes for CSVERTGGRTEPLF.

Points on this clonotype: A read error may explain this, as a much larger clone is one base away. The V and J genes are TRBV13 and TRBJ1-6; TRBD1 aligns across 8 bases. The germline V gene encodes CDR1 PRHDT and CDR2 FYEKMQ (reference sequence). V lost 8 bases to trimming and J lost 0 bases; unmatched junction nucleotides: 6. The CDR3 has 16 residues. CDR3 bases: TGTGCCAGCTGTACAGGGGGAGTCTCCTATAATTCACCCCTCCACTTT. Protein product: CASCTGGVSYNSPLHF.

The sample holds a few counts of this clonotype. The chain links TRBV11-1 to TRBJ2-1, with a tentative D call TRBD1 (5 bases). The V gene's germline CDR1 is SGHAT and CDR2 FQDESV (reference sequence). This CDR3 is 13 amino acids long. V shed 10 bases and J shed 0 bases, with 10 bases lying between them. CDR3 sequence: CATRTSSYNEQFF. CDR3 DNA sequence: TGTGCCACTCGGACAAGCTCCTACAATGAGCAGTTCTTC.

This clonotype was seen a handful of times. CDR3 protein: CASSLVWRNRREQYF. In nucleotides, the CDR3 is TGTGCCAGCAGCTTAGTGTGGCGGAACAGGCGCGAGCAGTACTTC. The V gene is TRBV11-2, the J gene TRBJ2-7, with D perhaps matching TRBD1 (5 bases). Germline V gene data show CDR1 as SGHAT and CDR2 as FQNNGV. The CDR3 spans 15 residues. V was pared by 1 base and J by 6 bases, with 16 bases between.

This clonotype was seen more than once but under ten times. An end of the junction does not agree with germline; a read error may underlie this. J is TRBJ2-1 and V is TRBV30, with D perhaps TRBD2 (5 bases). The CDR3 is 14 amino acids. CDR1 GTSNPN and CDR2 SVGIG come from the germline V gene (reference sequence). CDR3 sequence reads: CTWSITSGSNEQFF. CDR3 in DNA: TGTACCTGGAGTATTACCTCGGGGAGCAATGAGCAGTTCTTC.

This clonotype was seen a few times. The chain joins TRBV20-1 to TRBJ1-4, with D perhaps matching TRBD1 (5 bases). From germline, CDR1 is DFQATT and CDR2 SNEGSKA (reference sequence). The CDR3 extends over 16 amino acids. V shed 3 bases and J shed 0 bases, with 14 bases lying between them. The DNA for the CDR3 is TGCAGTGCTAGCGTCCCGGGACTCTCAACTAATGAAAAACTGTTTTTT. Translation: CSASVPGLSTNEKLFF.

This chain joins TRBV6-1 and TRBJ1-1; the D gene is possibly TRBD1 (5 bases). The V and J ends lost 9 bases and 6 bases respectively, with 17 bases between them. The CDR3 is 13 residues long. Germline CDR1 MNHNS, CDR2 SASEGT. The CDR3 coding sequence is TGTGCCAGTAAGAGTCACTGGGACGCTGAAGCTTTCTTT. This gives the protein CASKSHWDAEAFF.

This clonotype was seen only a few times. This may be a read error, as it is one base from a much larger clone. The chain uses TRBV12-3 or TRBV12-4 and TRBJ1-5; 8 bases map to TRBD1. The CDR3 consists of 15 residues. V lost 6 bases to trimming and J lost 7 bases; unmatched junction nucleotides: 11. The CDR3 sequence: CASSFRDRLGQPQHF. The CDR3 nucleotides are TGTGCCAGCAGCTTCCGGGACAGGCTAGGGCAGCCCCAGCATTTT.

Note on this clonotype: The junction shows a germline mismatch at one end, possibly a read error. J is TRBJ1-1 and V is TRBV20-1; D gene ambiguous. CDR1 and CDR2 from the germline V gene are DFQATT and SNEGSKA (reference sequence). The CDR3 has 13 amino acids. The CDR3, as DNA: TGCAGTGCTAGTCTTGGCATGAACACTGAAGTTTTCTTT. It encodes CSASLGMNTEVFF.

Remarks on this clonotype: The junction shows a germline mismatch at one end, possibly a read error. The rearrangement joins TRBV6-6 to TRBJ2-7; 13 positions match TRBD2. The CDR3 spans 17 residues. Germline loops: CDR1 MNHNY, CDR2 SVGAGI (reference sequence). As DNA, the CDR3 is TGTGCCAGTAGTTACGGGGGACTAGCGGGGCTCTCCTACGATCAGTACTTC. This translates into CASSYGGLAGLSYDQYF.